This TCR beta chain was profiled in a study of blood T cell repertoires in COVID-19. In the study overall: Material from acute and convalescent COVID-19 was sourced from the United States, Italy and Spain.

Adults between about 18 and 89 years of age took part from more than 20 US areas. In assigning cohorts, the study relied on participant-reported clinical history. Original analysis: It was from reference gene primer amplification that nucleated cell counts were estimated. TCRdb keeps only in-frame clones here, not all; method: immunoSEQ multiplex PCR. D and trimming were read from the DNA, whereas the V and J calls and clone size are those reported in that table. The sample has fewer than 250,000 clones; 85% are singletons. This CDR3 is 17 amino acids long. Germline trimming cut 0 bases from V and 5 bases from J; bases unmatched to any gene: 9. The germline gives CDR1 SGHAT, CDR2 FQNNGV.

The rearrangement joins TRBV11-2 to TRBJ2-7; 11 bases fit TRBD2. This receptor was obtained from a woman between 45 and 65 years old with acute COVID-19. What was sequenced was PBMCs or T cells enriched from blood (not recorded which). The CDR3 loop reads CASSLDQASGGRHEQYF. Here the CDR3 DNA reads TGTGCCAGCAGCTTAGATCAAGCTAGCGGGGGGCGCCACGAGCAGTACTTC.